The 10 T cell receptor beta chains below all came from one sample that was sequenced in a study of control samples from healthy donors and cancer patients. Data came from immunoSEQ multiplex PCR; TCRdb stores just in-frame clones and leaves some out. The table shows roughly 100,000 clones, with 90% to 95% occurring only once. The source material was blood. The receptors derive from a woman aged 18-29 years in good health.

The genes are TRBV6-5 and TRBJ2-2; 7 bases align to TRBD2. Trimming cost V 4 bases and J 2 bases; bases outside gene matches: 1. This CDR3 is built from 14 residues. The germline V gene has CDR1 MNHEY and CDR2 SVGAGI. The DNA of the CDR3 is TGTGCCAGCAGTTTAGCGGGTAACACCGGGGAGCTGTTTTTT. It yields the protein CASSLAGNTGELFF.

This chain joins TRBV9 and TRBJ2-1; 7 bases fit TRBD2. Losses at the gene ends were 4 bases for V and 15 bases for J; bases not matched to a gene: 13. The CDR3 runs to 13 residues. Germline CDR1 and CDR2: SGDLS and YYNGEE. The CDR3 DNA follows: TGTGCCAGCAGCTCTATAACCCGGGACTATCCGTTCTTC. It yields the protein CASSSITRDYPFF.

As for this clone: The junction does not match germline at one end; this may be a read error. This rearrangement joins TRBV15 to TRBJ1-2, with D perhaps matching TRBD1 (6 bases). The germline gives CDR1 LNHNV, CDR2 YYDKDF (reference sequence). The CDR3 contains 11 residues. The CDR3 DNA reads TGTGCCACCAGCAGAGATGGGGGGCTCCTCTTC. It codes for CATSRDGGLLF.

V usage is TRBV7-9 and J usage is TRBJ2-2, with TRBD2 matching 8 bases. V was clipped by 10 bases and J by 2 bases; unmatched bases: 9. Germline CDR1 reads SEHNR; CDR2 reads FQNEAQ (reference sequence). The CDR3 runs 15 residues. DNA of the CDR3: TGTGCCATTCGGGAGGGTAGCGCCAACACCGGGGAGCTGTTTTTT. As protein: CAIREGSANTGELFF.

As DNA, the CDR3 is TGTGCCAGCAGTCCCCGAAATTCACCCCTCCACTTT. It is translated as CASSPRNSPLHF. The chain carries TRBV28 and TRBJ1-6; D not resolved. CDR3 length: 12 residues. Per germline, CDR1 MDHEN and CDR2 SYDVKM. The V end lost 5 bases, the J end lost 7 bases, and 6 bases lay between the germline ends.

V is TRBV11-3 and J is TRBJ2-2; the match to TRBD1 covers 7 bases. This CDR3 region has 15 residues. Germline CDR1 and CDR2: SGHNT and YENEEA. J was trimmed by 3 bases and V by 5 bases; bases with no gene match: 6. CDR3 protein: CASSPGQRDTGELFF. Here the CDR3 DNA reads TGTGCCAGCAGCCCGGGACAGAGGGACACCGGGGAGCTGTTTTTT.

V and J are TRBV24-1 and TRBJ1-5; D not resolved. The CDR3 consists of 13 residues. Germline CDR1 reads KGHDR; CDR2 reads SFDVKD. With 0 bases removed from V and 5 bases from J, the gap between germline ends came to 4 bases. The CDR3 here is CATSDLLDQPQHF. CDR3 coding DNA: TGTGCCACCAGTGATTTGTTGGATCAGCCCCAGCATTTT.

CDR3 coding DNA: TGTGCCACCAGCAGATCCCGGGACAGGGGGACCTACAATGAGCAGTTCTTC. Its protein is CATSRSRDRGTYNEQFF. The rearrangement uses TRBV15 and TRBJ2-1, with 11 bases identical to TRBD1. With V trimmed by 2 bases and J by 2 bases, 5 bases remained unmatched. Germline CDR1 LNHNV, CDR2 YYDKDF (reference sequence). The CDR3 spans 17 residues. Drawing the rest from reference TRBV15 and TRBJ2-1, the complete variable domain is DAMVIQNPRYQVTQFGKPVTLSCSQTLNHNVMYWYQQKSSQAPKLLFHYYDKDFNNEADTPDNFQSRRPNTSFCFLDIRSPGLGDTAMYLCATSRSRDRGTYNEQFFGPGTRLTVL.

This chain links TRBV20-1 with TRBJ2-3; no firm D call. The germline gives CDR1 DFQATT, CDR2 SNEGSKA (reference sequence). V was clipped by 5 bases and J by 6 bases, with 9 bases between them. CDR3 length: 11 amino acids. This CDR3 is CSALTYDTQYF. The CDR3 bases are TGCAGTGCTTTAACATACGATACGCAGTATTTT.

V gene TRBV3-1 (or the pseudogene TRBV3-2) combines with J gene TRBJ1-2; D possibly corresponds to TRBD1 (5 bases). The length of the CDR3 is 14 residues. The V end lost 3 bases, the J end lost 8 bases, and 16 bases lay between the germline ends. Germline V gene lookup returns CDR1 LGHDT and CDR2 YNNKEL (reference sequence). The CDR3 is CASSQNQGIGGYTF. Written as DNA, the CDR3 is TGTGCCAGCAGCCAGAATCAGGGTATCGGCGGCTACACCTTC.